Only one count was recorded for the clone carrying this TCR beta chain. The data were taken from a study of cytomegalovirus exposure and HLA in healthy donors. There are 15 residues in the CDR3. Per germline, CDR1 MDHEN and CDR2 SYDVKM. Trimming removed 5 bases at V and 6 bases at J, with 16 bases between. The PCR made use of 60 Vbeta and 13 Jbeta primers. TCRdb's table, derived via immunoSEQ multiplex PCR, lists solely in-frame clones and lacks some. The top ten hold more than 1.5% of the sample, which has roughly 200,000 clones, around 83% seen once. The sequence came from a man aged 35-49 years in good health and CMV-seropositive. Sequenced sample: PBMCs. The chain combines TRBV28 with TRBJ1-4; D possibly corresponds to TRBD1 (6 bases). The CDR3 region has the DNA TGTGCCAGCAGTCCCCGCCTGAGGGGGTATGAAAAACTGTTTTTT. Translated, it gives CASSPRLRGYEKLFF.